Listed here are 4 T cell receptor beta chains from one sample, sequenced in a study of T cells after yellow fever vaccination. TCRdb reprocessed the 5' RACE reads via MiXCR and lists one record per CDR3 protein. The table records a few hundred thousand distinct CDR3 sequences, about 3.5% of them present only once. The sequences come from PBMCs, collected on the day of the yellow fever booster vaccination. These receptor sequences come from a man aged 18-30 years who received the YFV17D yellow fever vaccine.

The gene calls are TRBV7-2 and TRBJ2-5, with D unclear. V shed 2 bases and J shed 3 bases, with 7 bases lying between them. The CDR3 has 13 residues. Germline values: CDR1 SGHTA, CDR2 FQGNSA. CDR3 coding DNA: TGTGCCAGCAGCTTAAGTTGGGAAGAGACCCAGTACTTC. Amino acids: CASSLSWEETQYF.

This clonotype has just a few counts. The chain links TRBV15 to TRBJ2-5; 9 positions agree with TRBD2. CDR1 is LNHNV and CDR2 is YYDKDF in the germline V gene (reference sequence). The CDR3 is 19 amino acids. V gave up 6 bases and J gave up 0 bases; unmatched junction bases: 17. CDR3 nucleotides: TGTGCCACCAGAAGCTTGGTTCGGCTAGCGGGGACAGACCAAGAGACCCAGTACTTC. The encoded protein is CATRSLVRLAGTDQETQYF. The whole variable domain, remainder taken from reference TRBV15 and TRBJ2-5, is DAMVIQNPRYQVTQFGKPVTLSCSQTLNHNVMYWYQQKSSQAPKLLFHYYDKDFNNEADTPDNFQSRRPNTSFCFLDIRSPGLGDTAMYLCATRSLVRLAGTDQETQYFGPGTRLLVL.

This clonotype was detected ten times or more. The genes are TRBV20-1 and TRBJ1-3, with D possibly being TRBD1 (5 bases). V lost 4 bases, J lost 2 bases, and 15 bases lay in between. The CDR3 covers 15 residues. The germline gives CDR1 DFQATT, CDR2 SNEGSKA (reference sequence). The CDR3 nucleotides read TGCAGTGCTACGGACATCGAATTTACTGGAAACACCATATATTTT. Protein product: CSATDIEFTGNTIYF.

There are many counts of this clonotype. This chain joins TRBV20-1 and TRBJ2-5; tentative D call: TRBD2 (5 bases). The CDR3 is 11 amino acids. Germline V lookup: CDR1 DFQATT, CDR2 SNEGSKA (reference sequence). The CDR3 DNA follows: TGCAGCGCCTGGTGGAGGGAGACCCAGTACTTC. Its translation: CSAWWRETQYF.